This T cell receptor beta chain was identified during a study of CD8+ T cells in alopecia areata. Treatment: oral pan-JAK inhibitor, 5-10 mg twice daily. Sequencing relied on a cDNA template that was reverse transcribed from extracted RNA. Profiled with immunoSEQ multiplex PCR; TCRdb holds only in-frame clones, not every one. Of 200,000 to 250,000 clones in the sample, 64% were seen once. CDR1 is SQVTM and CDR2 is ANQGSEA in the germline V gene. The J segment lost 2 bases and the V segment lost 3 bases, leaving 2 bases of the junction unmatched. CDR3 size: 14 residues. Here the sequenced sample was CD4+ T cells sorted from blood, taken at week 4, from a patient treated with tofacitinib. The TCR was taken from a human donor with alopecia areata. The genes are TRBV29-1 and TRBJ2-3; 10 bases match TRBD2. In nucleotides, the CDR3 is TGCAGCGTTGATAGCGGGGGGAACACAGATACGCAGTATTTT. It yields the protein CSVDSGGNTDTQYF.